This T cell receptor (beta chain) comes out of a study of response to subunit inactivated influenza vaccine. Notes on the study in general: The authors put forward the suggestion that each seasonal influenza vaccination may bring in only a limited number of new T cells.

Note on this clonotype: Its antigen is as yet unknown.

The CDR3 is 15 amino acids. V lost 3 bases, J lost 6 bases, and 6 bases stayed unmatched. The V gene's germline CDR1 is LGHNA and CDR2 YSLEER. MiXCR, run by TCRdb on the RT-PCR reads, gives a single entry per CDR3 protein. The sample holds 500,000 or so distinct CDR3 sequences, 11% seen once. Sample: PBMCs from blood, taken 40 to 50 days after vaccination. The TCR comes from a man in his forties or fifties who received an inactivated influenza vaccine. The chain employs TRBV4-3 and TRBJ2-2; 8 nucleotides line up with TRBD2. In DNA, the CDR3 is TGCGCCAGCAGCCAGAGCGGGGGAGGGCCCGGGGAGCTGTTTTTT. Encoded protein: CASSQSGGGPGELFF.